This entry lists 27 T cell receptor beta chains sequenced from one sample in a study of vaccination and CD4 T cells after COVID-19. TCRdb re-called the PCR reads with MiXCR, one entry per CDR3 protein. The table has about 18,000 distinct CDR3 sequences, around 62% seen once; the top ten hold over 0.9%. The sample was CD4+ T cells from blood, taken before SARS-CoV-2 vaccination. The source of these receptors is a human donor who had recovered from COVID-19.

This clonotype has more than one count but fewer than ten. The gene calls are TRBV7-8 and TRBJ1-6; the D gene is possibly TRBD1 (5 bases). Germline V lookup: CDR1 SGHVS, CDR2 FQNEAQ. V shed 5 bases and J shed 7 bases, with 15 bases lying between them. This CDR3 is built from 15 residues. CDR3 sequence: CASSSTGSSNSPLHF. The DNA of the CDR3 is TGTGCCAGCAGCAGCACAGGATCCTCAAATTCACCCCTCCACTTT.

The genes are TRBV7-2 and TRBJ2-3; 8 bases align to TRBD2. V gave up 5 bases and J gave up 3 bases; unmatched junction bases: 7. CDR1 is SGHTA, CDR2 FQGNSA, per germline. This CDR3 contains 15 residues. CDR3 nucleotides: TGTGCCAGCAGCACAGCTAGCGGGCGGACAGATACGCAGTATTTT. It is translated as CASSTASGRTDTQYF.

The chain carries TRBV20-1 and TRBJ2-1; D is perhaps TRBD2 (5 bases). Germline CDR1 is DFQATT and CDR2 is SNEGSKA (reference sequence). V shed 6 bases and J shed 15 bases, with 18 bases lying between them. The length of the CDR3 is 11 residues. This CDR3 reads CSALHPSGVFF. CDR3 bases: TGCAGTGCCCTGCACCCTTCCGGGGTGTTCTTC.

The chain carries TRBV2 and TRBJ2-7; TRBD1 is a possible D gene (5 bases). Deletions cut 6 bases from V and 1 base from J, with 16 bases between. Germline V gene sequence: CDR1 SNHLY, CDR2 FYNNEI. This CDR3 has 15 residues. The CDR3 DNA reads as TGTGCCAGCAGCCCTTGGGGCAGAAGTTCCTACGAGCAGTACTTC. This sequence encodes CASSPWGRSSYEQYF. Full variable domain (remainder filled in from reference TRBV2 and TRBJ2-7): EPEVTQTPSHQVTQMGQEVILRCVPISNHLYFYWYRQILGQKVEFLVSFYNNEISEKSEIFDDQFSVERPDGSNFTLKIRSTKLEDSAMYFCASSPWGRSSYEQYFGPGTRLTVT.

The rearrangement links TRBV15 to TRBJ1-3, with D unclear. V lost 0 bases and J 2 bases, leaving 8 bases between the germline ends. This CDR3 spans 15 amino acids. CDR1 LNHNV and CDR2 YYDKDF come from the germline V gene (reference sequence). Here the CDR3 reads CATSRDRGAGNTIYF. As DNA, the CDR3 is TGTGCCACCAGCAGAGATCGAGGAGCTGGAAACACCATATATTTT.

This chain joins TRBV21-1 and TRBJ2-7; TRBD1 reflects the table's D call only, with no check against the DNA. TRBV21-1 represents a pseudogene. The CDR3 contains 15 residues. CDR3 loop: CASSTGTGISYEQYF. The CDR3 nucleotides read TGTGCCAGCAGCACGGGGACGGGGATTTCCTACGAGCAGTACTTC.

The chain links TRBV7-2 to TRBJ2-3; 9 nucleotides agree with TRBD2. Germline lookup yields CDR1 SGHTA and CDR2 FQGNSA. Trimming cost V 2 bases and J 2 bases; bases outside gene matches: 8. This CDR3 spans 17 amino acids. The CDR3 reads CASSLRASGIVTDTQYF. CDR3 DNA: TGTGCCAGCAGCTTACGGGCTAGCGGGATCGTCACAGATACGCAGTATTTT.

The CDR3 bases are TGTGCCAGCAGGCGGGACAGCGATACGCAGTATTTT. Its translation is CASRRDSDTQYF. The chain joins TRBV6-1 to TRBJ2-3; D perhaps matches TRBD1 (7 bases). V was trimmed by 6 bases and J by 6 bases, leaving 10 bases between them. Per germline, CDR1 MNHNS and CDR2 SASEGT. This CDR3 is built from 12 residues.

This chain joins TRBV20-1 and TRBJ2-7, with TRBD2 matching over 7 bases. V shed 0 bases, J shed 2 bases, and the junction held 7 bases outside the gene matches. The CDR3 runs 15 residues. Germline V gene data show CDR1 as DFQATT and CDR2 as SNEGSKA (reference sequence). The CDR3 protein is CSAREERTRAYEQYF. CDR3 DNA sequence: TGCAGTGCTAGAGAGGAGAGGACTAGGGCCTACGAGCAGTACTTC.

This clonotype was recorded a few times. This chain uses TRBV6-1 with TRBJ1-6; TRBD1 matches 7 bases. The CDR3 runs 15 residues. The V gene end was trimmed by 6 bases and the J gene end by 7 bases; junction bases not matched to a gene: 9. Germline CDR1 is MNHNS and CDR2 is SASEGT. This CDR3 is CASRLRDRRNSPLHF. The CDR3 DNA follows: TGTGCCAGCAGGCTCCGGGACAGACGGAATTCACCCCTCCACTTT.

The chain couples TRBV20-1 to TRBJ2-5; perhaps TRBD2 as D (6 bases). Germline assignment: CDR1 DFQATT and CDR2 SNEGSKA (reference sequence). V lost 5 bases, J lost 7 bases, and 23 bases lay in between. The CDR3 covers 15 residues. The CDR3 reads CSAAGKDRGWGTQYF. For the CDR3, the DNA is TGCAGTGCTGCGGGGAAGGACCGGGGTTGGGGGACCCAGTACTTC.

The CDR3 here is CSARRDGRNNSPLHF. The DNA for the CDR3 is TGCAGTGCTAGGAGGGACGGAAGAAATAATTCACCCCTCCACTTT. V is TRBV20-1 and J is TRBJ1-6, with D possibly TRBD1 on 5 matching bases. Trimming stripped 3 bases from V and 5 bases from J, with 14 bases between. This CDR3 comprises 15 residues. Germline V gives CDR1 DFQATT, CDR2 SNEGSKA (reference sequence).

This chain uses TRBV20-1 with TRBJ2-5; TRBD1 matches 10 bases. CDR3 length: 15 residues. Per germline, CDR1 DFQATT and CDR2 SNEGSKA (reference sequence). V was clipped by 4 bases and J by 2 bases; unmatched bases: 7. The CDR3 reads CSAKRTGGGQETQYF. CDR3 nucleotide sequence: TGCAGTGCTAAACGGACAGGGGGAGGTCAAGAGACCCAGTACTTC.

The chain is built from TRBV11-3 and TRBJ2-2; D is ambiguous. The CDR3 has 12 residues. In germline, CDR1 is SGHNT, CDR2 YENEEA. V was cut by 5 bases and J by 2 bases, with 3 bases left in between. The CDR3 DNA reads TGTGCCAGCAGCGAAAACACCGGGGAGCTGTTTTTT. Encoded protein: CASSENTGELFF. Together with reference TRBV11-3 and TRBJ2-2, the CDR3 gives the full variable domain: EAGVVQSPRYKIIEKKQPVAFWCNPISGHNTLYWYLQNLGQGPELLIRYENEEAVDDSQLPKDRFSAERLKGVDSTLKIQPAELGDSAVYLCASSENTGELFFGEGSRLTVL.

The chain joins TRBV7-9 to TRBJ2-1, with D unclear. This CDR3 is 12 amino acids long. Germline CDR1 is SEHNR and CDR2 is FQNEAQ (reference sequence). The V end lost 5 bases, the J end lost 12 bases, and 14 bases lay between the germline ends. The CDR3 reads CASSGLGSVQFF. CDR3 DNA sequence: TGTGCCAGCAGCGGGCTAGGGTCAGTGCAGTTCTTC.

The chain links TRBV7-2 to TRBJ2-5, with no clear D. This CDR3 comprises 14 residues. CDR1 SGHTA and CDR2 FQGNSA come from the germline V gene. V was cut by 6 bases and J by 5 bases, with 16 bases left in between. The CDR3, as DNA: TGTGCCAGCAGTCCCACCCCCCTTAGGGAGACCCAGTACTTC. It codes for CASSPTPLRETQYF.

The chain links TRBV20-1 to TRBJ2-5; TRBD2 aligns across 16 bases. Losses at the gene ends were 6 bases for V and 2 bases for J; bases not matched to a gene: 6. CDR3 length: 16 residues. Germline V gene lookup returns CDR1 DFQATT and CDR2 SNEGSKA (reference sequence). CDR3 residues: CSAPGTSGRAQETQYF. Written as DNA, the CDR3 is TGCAGTGCCCCCGGGACTAGCGGGAGGGCACAAGAGACCCAGTACTTC.

This clonotype was seen a handful of times. This chain joins TRBV6-1 and TRBJ2-2, with 11 bases that match TRBD2. CDR3 length: 16 amino acids. Germline trimming cut 6 bases from V and 5 bases from J; bases unmatched to any gene: 8. Looked up from germline, CDR1 is MNHNS and CDR2 is SASEGT. CDR3 region: CASRALAGAGTGELFF. The CDR3 coding sequence is TGTGCCAGCAGAGCACTAGCGGGAGCAGGGACCGGGGAGCTGTTTTTT.

The chain employs TRBV6-1 and TRBJ2-1; 8 nucleotides line up with TRBD2. This CDR3 is 14 amino acids long. CDR1 and CDR2 from the germline V gene are MNHNS and SASEGT. The trim removed 9 bases at V and 4 bases at J, leaving 8 bases unmatched. As DNA, the CDR3 is TGTGCCAGTCGACTAGCGTCAGAGTACAATGAGCAGTTCTTC. It encodes CASRLASEYNEQFF.

J is TRBJ1-5 and V is TRBV2; the D is unclear. The CDR3 spans 12 residues. Germline-derived CDR1 and CDR2 are SNHLY and FYNNEI. The V and J ends lost 8 bases and 6 bases respectively, with 11 bases between them. This CDR3 is CASSRVTQPQHF. The CDR3 DNA is TGTGCCAGCTCGCGGGTAACTCAGCCCCAGCATTTT.

This clonotype was seen just once. This chain connects TRBV19 to TRBJ2-5; possible D gene TRBD1, 5 bases. The CDR3 length is 12 residues. In germline, CDR1 is LNHDA, CDR2 SQIVND (reference sequence). Between the trimmed V and J ends, which lost 6 bases and 5 bases, there was a span of 10 bases. CDR3 coding DNA: TGTGCCAGTAGCGAAGGGGTGGAGACCCAGTACTTC. Its protein product is CASSEGVETQYF.

The chain recombines TRBV20-1 with TRBJ2-2; 7 bases match TRBD2. The CDR3 totals 17 residues. V gave up 3 bases and J gave up 6 bases; unmatched junction bases: 16. CDR1 and CDR2 from the germline V gene are DFQATT and SNEGSKA (reference sequence). CDR3 sequence (DNA): TGCAGTGCTAGGACGGGATTAGCGGGCCCAAATCCCGGGGAGCTGTTTTTT. It yields the protein CSARTGLAGPNPGELFF.

V and J are TRBV12-3 or TRBV12-4 and TRBJ2-5; D assignment may be TRBD1 or TRBD2 (5 bases each). Trimming left V 3 bases short and J 5 bases short, with 13 bases between. This CDR3 contains 14 residues. CDR3 sequence: CASSLGTPGETQYF. The CDR3 region has the DNA TGTGCCAGCAGTTTGGGGACGCCGGGGGAGACCCAGTACTTC.

The rearrangement joins TRBV20-1 to TRBJ2-1, with D possibly TRBD1 on 7 matching bases. CDR1 is DFQATT, CDR2 SNEGSKA, per germline (reference sequence). The CDR3 sequence is 16 residues long. V dropped 6 bases and J dropped 0 bases, with 18 bases sitting between them. CDR3 region: CSAQGGPGSSYNEQFF. DNA of the CDR3: TGCAGTGCGCAGGGGGGCCCGGGGAGCTCCTACAATGAGCAGTTCTTC.

This clonotype appeared a few times. This chain joins TRBV20-1 and TRBJ2-6; maybe TRBD1 (5 bases). The CDR3 is 17 amino acids. The V gene's germline CDR1 is DFQATT and CDR2 SNEGSKA (reference sequence). V dropped 1 base and J dropped 0 bases, with 13 bases sitting between them. CDR3 sequence (DNA): TGCAGTGCTAGAGGTCCGGCAGGGCGCTCTGGGGCCAACGTCCTGACTTTC. Encoded protein: CSARGPAGRSGANVLTF.

The V gene is TRBV7-9, the J gene TRBJ1-1; D possibly corresponds to TRBD1 (5 bases). This CDR3 contains 13 residues. V lost 3 bases, J lost 14 bases, and 19 bases lay in between. The germline V gene encodes CDR1 SEHNR and CDR2 FQNEAQ (reference sequence). CDR3: CASSFMRGQPLFF. In DNA form, the CDR3 reads TGTGCCAGCAGCTTCATGAGGGGTCAGCCCTTGTTCTTT.

The chain combines TRBV19 with TRBJ1-4; a weak D match, TRBD1 (5 bases). In germline, CDR1 is LNHDA, CDR2 SQIVND (reference sequence). The V gene lost 6 bases and the J gene lost 5 bases, with 13 bases spanning the gap. The CDR3 is 14 residues long. This chain's CDR3 is CASRWDGRNEKLFF. The CDR3 DNA follows: TGTGCCAGTAGATGGGACGGAAGGAATGAAAAACTGTTTTTT.